This T cell receptor beta chain was retrieved from a study of cytomegalovirus exposure and HLA in healthy donors. The primer mix had 60 Vbeta and 13 Jbeta primers. Data came from immunoSEQ multiplex PCR; TCRdb stores just in-frame clones and leaves some out. The table lists 240,000 or so clones, around 76% of them singletons. The CDR3 runs 17 residues. Germline-derived CDR1 and CDR2 are SGHDN and FVKESK. V lost 4 bases to trimming and J lost 6 bases, with 25 bases between them. This clone appeared a few times. The chain employs TRBV14 and TRBJ2-7, with D maybe TRBD2 (5 bases). Sequenced: PBMCs. The TCR sequence derives from a woman in her thirties or forties in good health and CMV-seropositive. The CDR3 DNA sequence: TGTGCCAGCAGCCTTAGACCCGGACGGTCGATCGGAGGCGAGCAGTACTTC. It codes for CASSLRPGRSIGGEQYF. The full variable domain, its missing parts supplied by reference TRBV14 and TRBJ2-7, is EAGVTQFPSHSVIEKGQTVTLRCDPISGHDNLYWYRRVMGKEIKFLLHFVKESKQDESGMPNNRFLAERTGGTYSTLKVQPAELEDSGVYFCASSLRPGRSIGGEQYFGPGTRLTVT.